The next 16 T cell receptor beta chains were all read from a single sample in a study of blood T cell repertoires in COVID-19. Produced via immunoSEQ multiplex PCR; TCRdb's table is partial and in-frame only. Of some 200,000 clones in the sample, roughly 87% were seen once. Source material: PBMCs or T cells enriched from blood (not recorded which). The receptors derive from a woman aged 25 to 45 who had recovered from COVID-19.

The rearrangement links TRBV19 to TRBJ2-2, with TRBD1 as a possible D gene (8 bases). Germline V lookup: CDR1 LNHDA, CDR2 SQIVND (reference sequence). The length of the CDR3 is 17 residues. Trimming cost V 1 base and J 3 bases, with 15 bases left between them. The CDR3 loop is CASSIGGQGGDTGELFF. In DNA, the CDR3 is TGTGCCAGTAGTATAGGTGGACAGGGAGGGGACACCGGGGAGCTGTTTTTT.

The CDR3 nucleotides read TGTGCCTGGAGCGCCCCCGGGACGCAGTATTTT. Its translation is CAWSAPGTQYF. The chain links TRBV30 to TRBJ2-3, with D unclear. Germline loops: CDR1 GTSNPN, CDR2 SVGIG (reference sequence). The CDR3 has 11 amino acids. Trimming removed 3 bases from V and 9 bases from J, with 10 bases in between.

This chain links TRBV27 with TRBJ2-3, with 11 nucleotides matching TRBD2. The germline gives CDR1 MNHEY, CDR2 SMNVEV (reference sequence). J was trimmed by 0 bases and V by 9 bases; bases with no gene match: 5. This CDR3 has 15 amino acids. This chain's CDR3 is CASFSGGDSTDTQYF. Here the CDR3 DNA reads TGTGCCAGTTTTAGCGGGGGGGACAGCACAGATACGCAGTATTTT.

The chain couples TRBV2 to TRBJ1-1; 7 bases are a match to TRBD1. Trimming cost V 6 bases and J 3 bases; bases outside gene matches: 1. The CDR3 length is 12 residues. Germline-derived CDR1 and CDR2 are SNHLY and FYNNEI. The CDR3 DNA sequence: TGTGCCAGCAGGACAGGGTACACTGAAGCTTTCTTT. It encodes CASRTGYTEAFF.

V is TRBV6-2 or TRBV6-3 and J is TRBJ2-7, with a tentative D call TRBD2 (5 bases). Germline CDR1 and CDR2: MNHEY and SVGEGT. V dropped 0 bases and J dropped 9 bases, with 12 bases sitting between them. This CDR3 has 13 amino acids. CDR3 region: CASSYSDGGGQYF. In nucleotides, the CDR3 is TGTGCCAGCAGTTACTCGGACGGAGGTGGGCAGTACTTC.

The genes are TRBV5-8 and TRBJ2-1, with D possibly being TRBD1 (6 bases). The ends were cut back, 0 bases at V and 8 bases at J, with 21 bases in the middle. The V gene's germline CDR1 is SGHTS and CDR2 YDEGEE. CDR3 length equals 17 residues. The CDR3 bases are TGTGCCAGCAGCTTGGTATACGACAGGTCCGTGGGAGATGAGCAGTTCTTC. Translating gives CASSLVYDRSVGDEQFF.

The V call is TRBV5-6, the J call TRBJ1-2; D is unresolved. The V gene lost 1 base and the J gene lost 4 bases, with 14 bases spanning the gap. Germline CDR1 is SGHDT and CDR2 is YYEEEE. The CDR3 loop spans 15 amino acids. The CDR3 sequence: CASSLYVGAPYGYTF. The CDR3 DNA reads as TGTGCCAGCAGCTTGTACGTGGGAGCCCCCTATGGCTACACCTTC.

The chain links TRBV7-6 to TRBJ1-2; 8 bases are shared with TRBD1. The trim removed 2 bases at V and 5 bases at J, leaving 4 bases unmatched. The germline gives CDR1 SGHVS, CDR2 FNYEAQ. This CDR3 comprises 14 residues. DNA for the CDR3: TGTGCCAGCAGCTTAAACAGGGGGGGATATGGCTACACCTTC. Translation gives CASSLNRGGYGYTF. Based on the CDR3 plus reference TRBV7-6 and TRBJ1-2, the full variable domain is GAGVSQSPRYKVTKRGQDVALRCDPISGHVSLYWYRQALGQGPEFLTYFNYEAQQDKSGLPNDRFSAERPEGSISTLTIQRTEQRDSAMYRCASSLNRGGYGYTFGSGTRLTVV.

This clone occurred a few times. This rearrangement joins TRBV25-1 to TRBJ2-3, with 8 bases lining up with TRBD2. J gave up 2 bases and V 6 bases, and 10 bases lay outside the gene matches. Looked up from germline, CDR1 is MGHDK and CDR2 is SYGVNS. The CDR3 is 16 residues long. CDR3 nucleotides: TGTGCCAGCAGCGCCAGCGGGAGATCCTTCACAGATACGCAGTATTTT. Translation: CASSASGRSFTDTQYF.

Only a few counts were recorded for this clone. The V call is TRBV30, the J call TRBJ1-2, with 9 bases that match TRBD1. Trimming cost V 1 base and J 4 bases; bases outside gene matches: 1. Germline values: CDR1 GTSNPN, CDR2 SVGIG (reference sequence). CDR3 size: 13 residues. CDR3 protein: CAWSGDRVYGYTF. CDR3 in DNA: TGTGCCTGGAGTGGGGACAGGGTCTATGGCTACACCTTC. Using reference TRBV30 and TRBJ1-2 for the parts outside the CDR3, the full variable domain is SQTIHQWPATLVQPVGSPLSLECTVEGTSNPNLYWYRQAAGRGLQLLFYSVGIGQISSEVPQNLSASRPQDRQFILSSKKLLLSDSGFYLCAWSGDRVYGYTFGSGTRLTVV.

In nucleotides, the CDR3 is TGTGCCACCAGTGATTTGCCGGGGGACTATGGCTACACCTTC. Protein product: CATSDLPGDYGYTF. The chain is built from TRBV24-1 and TRBJ1-2; a possible D gene is TRBD1 (5 bases). Germline CDR1 is KGHDR and CDR2 is SFDVKD. This CDR3 is built from 14 residues. Trimming shortened V by 0 bases and J by 3 bases, and 7 bases separated the two germline ends.

The chain links TRBV30 to TRBJ1-6, with D possibly TRBD1 on 6 matching bases. Germline lookup yields CDR1 GTSNPN and CDR2 SVGIG (reference sequence). Deletions cut 0 bases from V and 7 bases from J, with 13 bases between. The CDR3 spans 15 residues. The CDR3 sequence: CAWSVQGQGNSPLHF. In DNA form, the CDR3 reads TGTGCCTGGAGTGTACAGGGTCAGGGGAATTCACCCCTCCACTTT.

The chain employs TRBV12-5 and TRBJ2-1, with 9 bases that match TRBD1. Germline V gives CDR1 LGHNT, CDR2 FRNRAP. V lost 1 base, J lost 5 bases, and 3 bases stayed unmatched. The CDR3 is made up of 15 amino acids. The CDR3 protein is CASGLGTGENNEQFF. In DNA, the CDR3 is TGTGCTAGTGGTTTGGGGACAGGGGAGAACAATGAGCAGTTCTTC.

The genes are TRBV27 and TRBJ2-3; 10 bases map to TRBD2. The J segment lost 6 bases and the V segment lost 7 bases, leaving 4 bases of the junction unmatched. The CDR3 consists of 13 residues. Germline values: CDR1 MNHEY, CDR2 SMNVEV (reference sequence). CDR3 sequence (DNA): TGTGCCAGCAAGGGACTAGCGACCGATACGCAGTATTTT. This translates into CASKGLATDTQYF.

The rearrangement links TRBV18 to TRBJ2-3; D gene uncertain. The CDR3 runs 16 residues. Germline V gene sequence: CDR1 KGHSH, CDR2 LQKENI. V dropped 2 bases and J dropped 2 bases, with 14 bases sitting between them. CDR3 sequence: CASSPTGGTYTDTQYF. Here the CDR3 DNA reads TGTGCCAGCTCACCAACTGGCGGAACTTACACAGATACGCAGTATTTT.

This clone was detected a few times. The chain couples TRBV16 to TRBJ1-5; no clear D gene. The V end was cut by 7 bases, the J end by 3 bases, with 19 bases between. This CDR3 comprises 16 residues. The germline gives CDR1 KGHSY, CDR2 FQNENV. The CDR3 protein is CASTTAVRGTNQPQHF. CDR3 DNA sequence: TGTGCCAGCACCACAGCGGTGCGGGGAACCAATCAGCCCCAGCATTTT.